This TCR beta chain stems from a study of blood T cells in healthy people across ages. Sample-barcoded 5' priming and a J-beta primer mix drove a second PCR of roughly 6 to 12 cycles. TCRdb used MiXCR to reprocess the 5' RACE reads, holding one entry per CDR3 protein. The sample shows hundreds of thousands of distinct CDR3 sequences, 58% of them seen only once. This receptor was taken from a man aged 25 to 40 in good health. Sequenced sample: blood.

The CDR3: CAATGTSTNEQFF. For the CDR3, the DNA is TGTGCCGCGACCGGGACTAGCACCAATGAGCAGTTCTTC. The gene calls are TRBV24-1 and TRBJ2-1; 9 bases fit TRBD2. The CDR3 is made up of 13 amino acids. The V segment lost 12 bases and the J segment 6 bases; nucleotides outside the gene matches: 8. Germline V gives CDR1 KGHDR, CDR2 SFDVKD.